The 19 T cell receptor beta chains below all came from one sample that was sequenced in a study of post-analysis software for immune sequencing data. Whole-study results and caveats: Five or six TRBV segments, TRBV5-6, TRBV5-1 and TRBV20-1 among them, were found more frequent in patients than controls.

What these receptors recognize is not known. Built from TCR beta cDNA, the libraries had unique molecular identifiers in them. TCRdb ran MiXCR on the PCR reads and lists one entry per CDR3 protein. The sample has 750,000 to 900,000 distinct CDR3 sequences, more than 45% seen once. Specimen: blood. The source is a girl between 10 and 17 years old with multiple sclerosis.

This clonotype was seen only a few times. The rearrangement joins TRBV7-2 to TRBJ2-1; D uncertain. Germline V lookup: CDR1 SGHTA, CDR2 FQGNSA. This CDR3 is 10 amino acids long. V was clipped by 3 bases and J by 10 bases, with 4 bases between them. CDR3 nucleotide sequence: TGTGCCAGCAGCTTTGAGGAGCAGTTCTTC. It yields the protein CASSFEEQFF.

This clonotype turned up a few times. V usage is TRBV7-2 and J usage is TRBJ2-5; D possibly corresponds to TRBD2 (6 bases). The tail of the sequence fits TRBJ2-7 better, so the J call may be wrong. Germline V gene sequence: CDR1 SGHTA, CDR2 FQGNSA. The CDR3 runs to 17 residues. As DNA, the CDR3 is TGTGCCAGCAGCCCCGCAGGTATCCGGGACTCCCAATACGAGCAGTACTTC. Amino acid sequence: CASSPAGIRDSQYEQYF.

The genes are TRBV12-3 or TRBV12-4 and TRBJ1-1; D not resolved. There are 14 residues in the CDR3. Trimming cost V 5 bases and J 2 bases, with 12 bases left between them. The DNA of the CDR3 is TGTGCCAGCAGTGCGGTGGTAGCCAACACTGAAGCTTTCTTT. It is translated as CASSAVVANTEAFF.

The gene calls are TRBV20-1 and TRBJ1-2, with unresolved D. Germline V gene lookup returns CDR1 DFQATT and CDR2 SNEGSKA (reference sequence). The germline V and J ends were trimmed by 0 bases and 7 bases, with 15 bases remaining between them. CDR3 length equals 14 residues. The CDR3 sequence is CSAREGSGVSGYTF. The CDR3 region has the DNA TGCAGTGCTAGAGAGGGATCGGGAGTAAGTGGCTACACCTTC.

This clonotype was seen a few times. This rearrangement joins TRBV5-6 to TRBJ2-3; 7 bases are a match to TRBD2. Germline CDR1 and CDR2: SGHDT and YYEEEE. Trimming cost V 0 bases and J 0 bases; bases outside gene matches: 7. The CDR3 runs 17 residues. CDR3 in amino acids: CASSLDSSGRSTDTQYF. The CDR3 coding sequence is TGTGCCAGCAGCTTGGATAGTAGCGGGCGCAGCACAGATACGCAGTATTTT.

The V gene is TRBV20-1, the J gene TRBJ2-4, with D perhaps being TRBD1 or TRBD2 (5 bases each). Trimming left V 2 bases short and J 9 bases short, with 11 bases between. The CDR3 runs 12 residues. The germline gives CDR1 DFQATT, CDR2 SNEGSKA (reference sequence). Written as DNA, the CDR3 is TGCAGTGCTAGATTCAGGGAGAGCATTCAGTACTTC. Its translation is CSARFRESIQYF.

This chain joins TRBV24-1 and TRBJ2-7; D ambiguous. V shed 3 bases and J shed 5 bases, with 10 bases lying between them. Germline loops: CDR1 KGHDR, CDR2 SFDVKD. The CDR3 is 13 amino acids. In nucleotides, the CDR3 is TGTGCCACCAGTGATCCGTCAATAGACGAGCAGTACTTC. Residues: CATSDPSIDEQYF.

In its sample, this clonotype was seen a few times. The chain links TRBV9 to TRBJ2-3; no firm D call. There are 16 residues in the CDR3. V lost 4 bases, J lost 4 bases, and 19 bases lay in between. Germline V CDR1 and CDR2: SGDLS, YYNGEE. The CDR3 nucleotides are TGTGCCAGCAGCAAATCTTCATCACCGCTCCCAGATACGCAGTATTTT. It yields the protein CASSKSSSPLPDTQYF.

The chain recombines TRBV2 with TRBJ2-7; 14 nucleotides match TRBD2. After removal of 8 bases from V and 2 bases from J, the junction contained 8 bases not matched to a gene. CDR3 length equals 16 residues. Germline-derived CDR1 and CDR2 are SNHLY and FYNNEI. Here the CDR3 reads CASRTGLAGGTYEQYF. In DNA form, the CDR3 reads TGTGCCAGCCGAACCGGACTAGCGGGAGGAACCTACGAGCAGTACTTC.

The sample holds a few counts of this clonotype. The V and J genes are TRBV20-1 and TRBJ2-4, with 9 bases fitting TRBD2. The J call may be mistaken, given a closer DNA end match to TRBJ2-7. The CDR3 consists of 14 residues. Germline CDR1 and CDR2: DFQATT and SNEGSKA (reference sequence). The DNA for the CDR3 is TGCAGTGCTTCAATAGCGGGAGTGGCAGACGAGCAGTACTTC. This gives the protein CSASIAGVADEQYF.

J is TRBJ2-3 and V is TRBV12-3 or TRBV12-4; D is possibly TRBD1 or TRBD2 (5 bases each). This CDR3 has 15 residues. V lost 6 bases, J lost 0 bases, and 13 bases lay in between. The DNA for the CDR3 is TGTGCCAGCAGCGCCAGGGAGCGGAGCACAGATACGCAGTATTTT. It is translated as CASSARERSTDTQYF.

This clonotype came up once. An end of the junction differs from the germline gene, which may be a read error. This chain joins TRBV5-1 and TRBJ1-1; a weak D match, TRBD1 (5 bases). The germline V gene encodes CDR1 SGHRS and CDR2 YFSETQ. The CDR3 totals 18 residues. CDR3 DNA sequence: TGCGCCAGCAGCTTGACTAGCCGGAGAGGGGATGAGAACACTGAAGCCTTCTTT. Its translation is CASSLTSRRGDENTEAFF.

The chain links TRBV3-1 to TRBJ2-5, with D hard to call. The ends were cut back, 0 bases at V and 11 bases at J, with 10 bases in the middle. The CDR3 spans 12 residues. Germline lookup yields CDR1 LGHDT and CDR2 YNNKEL (reference sequence). The CDR3 DNA follows: TGTGCCAGCAGCCAAGATTGGCAGGAGCAGTACTTC. Its translation is CASSQDWQEQYF.

This clonotype was observed a few times. CDR3 region: CASSLKGSGRSEQFF. In DNA form, the CDR3 reads TGTGCCAGCAGCTTAAAGGGTAGCGGGAGGAGTGAGCAGTTCTTC. The V and J genes are TRBV7-3 and TRBJ2-1; TRBD2 matches at 10 bases. V lost 1 base, J lost 9 bases, and 6 bases stayed unmatched. The CDR3 has 15 residues. CDR1 is SGHTA, CDR2 FQGTGA, per germline. Filled out from reference TRBV7-3 and TRBJ2-1, the complete variable domain reads GAGVSQTPSNKVTEKGKYVELRCDPISGHTALYWYRQSLGQGPEFLIYFQGTGAADDSGLPNDRFFAVRPEGSVSTLKIQRTERGDSAVYLCASSLKGSGRSEQFFGPGTRLTVL.

The DNA of the CDR3 is TGTGCCAGCAGCCCCTCTTTGGGGGGCTATGGCACTGAAGCTTTCTTT. As protein: CASSPSLGGYGTEAFF. The chain links TRBV14 to TRBJ1-1, with D perhaps TRBD1 (6 bases). This CDR3 has 16 residues. Germline CDR1 SGHDN, CDR2 FVKESK. V lost 4 bases to trimming and J lost 4 bases, with 19 bases between them.

This clonotype was observed a few times. CDR3 amino acids: CASSLATDTDTQYF. The CDR3 region has the DNA TGTGCCAGCAGTTTGGCCACTGACACAGATACGCAGTATTTT. The rearrangement uses TRBV6-5 and TRBJ2-3, with D unclear. The CDR3 sequence is 14 residues long. Deletions cut 4 bases from V and 2 bases from J, with 10 bases between. In germline, CDR1 is MNHEY, CDR2 SVGAGI.

The chain has TRBV27 and TRBJ1-6, with D unresolved. This CDR3 comprises 14 residues. The germline V and J ends were trimmed by 2 bases and 10 bases, with 12 bases remaining between them. Germline V CDR1 and CDR2: MNHEY, SMNVEV (reference sequence). CDR3 in amino acids: CASSLGGGRSPLHF. CDR3 DNA: TGTGCCAGCAGTTTAGGCGGCGGTCGGTCACCCCTCCACTTT.

The chain couples TRBV20-1 to TRBJ2-5; no firm D call. CDR1 is DFQATT and CDR2 is SNEGSKA in the germline V gene (reference sequence). The CDR3 spans 13 residues. Deletions cut 5 bases from V and 5 bases from J, with 15 bases between. CDR3 region: CSAAPWSKETQYF. The CDR3, as DNA: TGCAGTGCTGCCCCGTGGAGTAAGGAGACCCAGTACTTC.

CDR3 loop: CAWSQGSHTEAFF. CDR3 nucleotide sequence: TGTGCCTGGAGCCAGGGTTCCCACACTGAAGCTTTCTTT. The chain uses TRBV30 and TRBJ1-1, with D perhaps TRBD1 (5 bases). V was cut by 3 bases and J by 3 bases, with 11 bases left in between. This CDR3 is 13 amino acids long. The germline V gene encodes CDR1 GTSNPN and CDR2 SVGIG (reference sequence).